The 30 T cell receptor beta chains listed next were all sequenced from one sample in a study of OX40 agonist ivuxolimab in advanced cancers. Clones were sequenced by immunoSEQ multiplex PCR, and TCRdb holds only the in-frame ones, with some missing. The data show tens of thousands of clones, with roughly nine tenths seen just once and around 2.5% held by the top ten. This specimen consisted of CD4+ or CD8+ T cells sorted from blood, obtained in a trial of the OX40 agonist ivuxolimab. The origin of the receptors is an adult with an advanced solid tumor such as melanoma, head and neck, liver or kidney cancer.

Written as DNA, the CDR3 is TGTGCCAGCAGCGAGGGACTAGCGACCCACACAGATACGCAGTATTTT. Translated, it gives CASSEGLATHTDTQYF. This rearrangement joins TRBV9 to TRBJ2-3; 10 nucleotides match TRBD2. V lost 3 bases and J lost 2; bases outside the gene matches: 6. There are 16 residues in the CDR3. The germline gives CDR1 SGDLS, CDR2 YYNGEE.

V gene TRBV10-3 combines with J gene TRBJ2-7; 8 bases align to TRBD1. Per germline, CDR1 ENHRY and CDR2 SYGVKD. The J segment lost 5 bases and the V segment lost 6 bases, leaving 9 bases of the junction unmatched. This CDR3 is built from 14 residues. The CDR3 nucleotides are TGTGCCATCAGGGACAGGGAGGTACTCCACGAGCAGTACTTC. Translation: CAIRDREVLHEQYF.

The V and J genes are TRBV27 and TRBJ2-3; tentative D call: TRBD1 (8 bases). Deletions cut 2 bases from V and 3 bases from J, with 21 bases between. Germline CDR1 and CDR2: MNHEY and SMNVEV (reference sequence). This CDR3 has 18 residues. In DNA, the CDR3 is TGTGCCAGCAGTTTAACTGCCTTCAGGGGGCGGGGGACAGATACGCAGTATTTT. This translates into CASSLTAFRGRGTDTQYF.

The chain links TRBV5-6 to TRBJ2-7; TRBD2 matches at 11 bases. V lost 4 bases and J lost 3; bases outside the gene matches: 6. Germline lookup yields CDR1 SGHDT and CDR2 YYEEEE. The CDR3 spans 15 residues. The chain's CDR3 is CASSVIGTSGYEQYF. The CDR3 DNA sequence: TGTGCCAGCAGCGTAATAGGGACTAGCGGCTACGAGCAGTACTTC.

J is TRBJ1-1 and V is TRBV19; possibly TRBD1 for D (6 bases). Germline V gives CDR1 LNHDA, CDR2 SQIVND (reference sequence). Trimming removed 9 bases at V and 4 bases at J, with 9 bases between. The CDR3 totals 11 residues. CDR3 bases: TGTGCCAGCCGGGGGGCCACTGAAGCTTTCTTT. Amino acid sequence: CASRGATEAFF.

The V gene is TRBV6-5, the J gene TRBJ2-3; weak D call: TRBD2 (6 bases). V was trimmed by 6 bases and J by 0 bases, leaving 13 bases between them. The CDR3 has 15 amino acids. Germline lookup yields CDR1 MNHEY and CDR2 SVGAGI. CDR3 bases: TGTGCCAGCAGGCCCCTAGCGTCTAGCACAGATACGCAGTATTTT. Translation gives CASRPLASSTDTQYF.

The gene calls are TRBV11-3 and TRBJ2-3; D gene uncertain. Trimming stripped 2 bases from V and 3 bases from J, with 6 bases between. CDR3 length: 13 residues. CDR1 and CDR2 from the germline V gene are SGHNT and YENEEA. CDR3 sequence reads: CASSLLRTDTQYF. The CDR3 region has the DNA TGTGCCAGCAGCTTACTGAGAACAGATACGCAGTATTTT.

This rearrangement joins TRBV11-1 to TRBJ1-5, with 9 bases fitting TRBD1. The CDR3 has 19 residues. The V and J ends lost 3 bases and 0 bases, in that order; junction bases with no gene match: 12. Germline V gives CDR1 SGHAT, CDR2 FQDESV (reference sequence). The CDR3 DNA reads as TGTGCCAGCAGCTTGGGGACCCGGGACAGGGTTCATAGCAATCAGCCCCAGCATTTT. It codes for CASSLGTRDRVHSNQPQHF.

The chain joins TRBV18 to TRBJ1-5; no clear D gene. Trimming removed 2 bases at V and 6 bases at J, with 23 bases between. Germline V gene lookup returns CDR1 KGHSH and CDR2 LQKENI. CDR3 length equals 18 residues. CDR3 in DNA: TGTGCCAGCTCACCAACCAATCTCGGAGCCGAGGAAGGTCAGCCCCAGCATTTT. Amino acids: CASSPTNLGAEEGQPQHF. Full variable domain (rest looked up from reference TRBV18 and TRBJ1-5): NAGVMQNPRHLVRRRGQEARLRCSPMKGHSHVYWYRQLPEEGLKFMVYLQKENIIDESGMPKERFSAEFPKEGPSILRIQQVVRGDSAAYFCASSPTNLGAEEGQPQHFGDGTRLSIL.

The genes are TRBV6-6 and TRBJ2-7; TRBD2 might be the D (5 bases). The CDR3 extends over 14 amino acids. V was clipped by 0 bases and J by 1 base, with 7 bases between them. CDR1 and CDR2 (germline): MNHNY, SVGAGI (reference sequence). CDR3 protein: CASSYSAESYEQYF. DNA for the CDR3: TGTGCCAGCAGTTACTCAGCGGAATCCTACGAGCAGTACTTC.

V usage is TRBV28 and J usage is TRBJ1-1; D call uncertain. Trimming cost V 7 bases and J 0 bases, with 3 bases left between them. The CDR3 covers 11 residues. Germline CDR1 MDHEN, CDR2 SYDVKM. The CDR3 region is CASTMNTEAFF. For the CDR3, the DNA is TGTGCCAGCACTATGAACACTGAAGCTTTCTTT.

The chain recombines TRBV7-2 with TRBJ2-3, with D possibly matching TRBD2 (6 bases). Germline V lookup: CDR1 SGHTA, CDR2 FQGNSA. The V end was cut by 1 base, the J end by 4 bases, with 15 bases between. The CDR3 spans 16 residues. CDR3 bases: TGTGCCAGCAGCTTAGTCGGGAGAGAAAGGGCAGATACGCAGTATTTT. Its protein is CASSLVGRERADTQYF.

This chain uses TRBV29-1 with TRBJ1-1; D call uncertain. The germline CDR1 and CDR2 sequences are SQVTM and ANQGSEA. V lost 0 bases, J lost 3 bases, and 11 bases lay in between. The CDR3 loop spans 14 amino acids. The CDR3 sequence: CSVEDGPPYTEAFF. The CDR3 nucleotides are TGCAGCGTTGAAGATGGACCGCCCTACACTGAAGCTTTCTTT.

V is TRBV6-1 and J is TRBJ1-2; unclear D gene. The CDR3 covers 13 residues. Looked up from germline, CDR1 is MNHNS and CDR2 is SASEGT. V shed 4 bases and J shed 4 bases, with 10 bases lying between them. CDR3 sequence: CASSASQTYGYTF. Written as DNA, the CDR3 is TGTGCCAGCAGTGCGTCACAAACCTATGGCTACACCTTC.

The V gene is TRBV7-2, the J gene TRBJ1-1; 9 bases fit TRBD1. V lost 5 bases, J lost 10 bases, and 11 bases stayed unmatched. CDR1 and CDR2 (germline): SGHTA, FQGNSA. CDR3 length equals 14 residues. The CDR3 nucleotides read TGTGCCAGCAGCGCCAGACAGGGGGGGGCTGGAGCTTTCTTT. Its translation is CASSARQGGAGAFF.

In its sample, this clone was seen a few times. This CDR3 reads CASARVRVNPTFRAEAFF. Here the CDR3 DNA reads TGTGCCAGCGCTCGCGTGAGGGTTAACCCCACATTTAGGGCTGAAGCTTTCTTT. The V call is TRBV27, the J call TRBJ1-1; the D is unclear. Between the trimmed V and J ends, which lost 8 bases and 6 bases, there was a span of 31 bases. Germline-derived CDR1 and CDR2 are MNHEY and SMNVEV (reference sequence). CDR3 length: 18 amino acids.

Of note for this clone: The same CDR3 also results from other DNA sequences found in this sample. CDR3 nucleotide sequence: TGTGCCTGGAGTGGGACGGGAAACAATGAGCAGTTCTTC. Protein: CAWSGTGNNEQFF. The chain uses TRBV30 and TRBJ2-1; a weak D match, TRBD2 (5 bases). The germline V gene has CDR1 GTSNPN and CDR2 SVGIG (reference sequence). This CDR3 is 13 amino acids long. The germline V and J ends were trimmed by 1 base and 5 bases, with 9 bases remaining between them.

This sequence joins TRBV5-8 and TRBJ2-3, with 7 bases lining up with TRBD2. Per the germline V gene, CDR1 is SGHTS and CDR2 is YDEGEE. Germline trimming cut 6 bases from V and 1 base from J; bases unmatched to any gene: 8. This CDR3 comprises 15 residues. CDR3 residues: CASTLRLAGTDTQYF. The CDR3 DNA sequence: TGTGCCAGCACCCTGCGGCTAGCGGGCACAGATACGCAGTATTTT.

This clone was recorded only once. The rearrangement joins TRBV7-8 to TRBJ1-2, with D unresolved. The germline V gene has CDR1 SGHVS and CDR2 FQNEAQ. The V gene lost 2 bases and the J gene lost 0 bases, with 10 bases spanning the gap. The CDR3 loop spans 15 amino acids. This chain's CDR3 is CASSLSPYTNYGYTF. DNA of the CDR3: TGTGCCAGCAGCTTATCCCCGTACACTAACTATGGCTACACCTTC. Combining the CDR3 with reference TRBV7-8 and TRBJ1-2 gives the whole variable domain GAGVSQSPRYKVAKRGQDVALRCDPISGHVSLFWYQQALGQGPEFLTYFQNEAQLDKSGLPSDRFFAERPEGSVSTLKIQRTQQEDSAVYLCASSLSPYTNYGYTFGSGTRLTVV.

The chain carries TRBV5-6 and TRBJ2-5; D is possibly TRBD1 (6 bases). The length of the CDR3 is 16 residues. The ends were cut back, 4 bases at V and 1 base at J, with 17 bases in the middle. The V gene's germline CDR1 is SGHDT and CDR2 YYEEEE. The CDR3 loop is CASSPNQGLLQETQYF. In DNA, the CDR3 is TGTGCCAGCAGCCCTAATCAGGGGTTACTCCAAGAGACCCAGTACTTC.

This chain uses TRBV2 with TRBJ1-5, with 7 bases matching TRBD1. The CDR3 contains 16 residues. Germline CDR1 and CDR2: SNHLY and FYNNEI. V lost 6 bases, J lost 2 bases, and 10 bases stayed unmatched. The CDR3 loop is CASRERSQGGNQPQHF. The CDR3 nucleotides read TGTGCCAGCAGAGAGCGGTCCCAGGGGGGCAATCAGCCCCAGCATTTT. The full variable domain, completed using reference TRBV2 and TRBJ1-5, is EPEVTQTPSHQVTQMGQEVILRCVPISNHLYFYWYRQILGQKVEFLVSFYNNEISEKSEIFDDQFSVERPDGSNFTLKIRSTKLEDSAMYFCASRERSQGGNQPQHFGDGTRLSIL.

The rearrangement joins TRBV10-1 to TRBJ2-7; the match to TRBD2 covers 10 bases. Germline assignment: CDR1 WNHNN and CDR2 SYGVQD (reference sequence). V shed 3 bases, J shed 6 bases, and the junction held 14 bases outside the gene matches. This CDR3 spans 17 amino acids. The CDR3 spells CASSDSASGGFWREQYF. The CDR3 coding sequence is TGCGCCAGCAGTGATTCTGCTAGCGGGGGATTTTGGCGCGAGCAGTACTTC.

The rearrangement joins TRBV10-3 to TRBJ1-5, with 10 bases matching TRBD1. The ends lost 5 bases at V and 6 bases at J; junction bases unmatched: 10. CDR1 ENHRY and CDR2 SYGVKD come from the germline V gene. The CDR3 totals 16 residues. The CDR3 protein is CAISRTLTGGTQPQHF. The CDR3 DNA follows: TGTGCCATCAGTAGGACCCTGACAGGGGGCACTCAGCCCCAGCATTTT.

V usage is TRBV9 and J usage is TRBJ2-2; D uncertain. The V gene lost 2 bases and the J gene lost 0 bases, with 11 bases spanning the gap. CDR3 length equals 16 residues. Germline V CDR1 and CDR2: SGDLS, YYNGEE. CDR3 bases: TGTGCCAGCAGCGTTAACTGGCAGACGAACACCGGGGAGCTGTTTTTT. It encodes CASSVNWQTNTGELFF.

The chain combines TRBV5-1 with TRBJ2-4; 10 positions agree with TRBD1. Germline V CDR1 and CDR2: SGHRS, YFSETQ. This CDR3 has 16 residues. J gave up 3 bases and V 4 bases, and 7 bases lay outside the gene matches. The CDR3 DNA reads TGCGCCAGCAGCCGACAGGGGGCTAGGGGCAAAAACATTCAGTACTTC. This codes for CASSRQGARGKNIQYF.

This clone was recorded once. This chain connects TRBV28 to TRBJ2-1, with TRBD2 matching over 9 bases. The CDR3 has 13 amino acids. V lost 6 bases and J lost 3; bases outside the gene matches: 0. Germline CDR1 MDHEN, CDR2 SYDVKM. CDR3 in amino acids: CASRLAGYNEQFF. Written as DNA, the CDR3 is TGTGCCAGCAGACTAGCGGGCTACAATGAGCAGTTCTTC.

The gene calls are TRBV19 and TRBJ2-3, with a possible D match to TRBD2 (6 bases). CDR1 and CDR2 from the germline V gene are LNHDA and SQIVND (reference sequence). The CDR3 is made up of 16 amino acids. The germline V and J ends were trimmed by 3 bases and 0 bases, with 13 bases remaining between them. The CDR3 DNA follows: TGTGCCAGTAGTATGAATCCCGGGACTAGCACAGATACGCAGTATTTT. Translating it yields CASSMNPGTSTDTQYF. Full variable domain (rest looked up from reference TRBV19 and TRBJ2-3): DGGITQSPKYLFRKEGQNVTLSCEQNLNHDAMYWYRQDPGQGLRLIYYSQIVNDFQKGDIAEGYSVSREKKESFPLTVTSAQKNPTAFYLCASSMNPGTSTDTQYFGPGTRLTVL.

Here the CDR3 reads CASRGSHYEQYF. The DNA of the CDR3 is TGTGCCAGCAGGGGGAGTCACTACGAGCAGTACTTC. The chain is built from TRBV28 and TRBJ2-7, with D possibly TRBD2 on 5 matching bases. Germline CDR1 reads MDHEN; CDR2 reads SYDVKM. There are 12 residues in the CDR3. V lost 6 bases, J lost 3 bases, and 9 bases lay in between.

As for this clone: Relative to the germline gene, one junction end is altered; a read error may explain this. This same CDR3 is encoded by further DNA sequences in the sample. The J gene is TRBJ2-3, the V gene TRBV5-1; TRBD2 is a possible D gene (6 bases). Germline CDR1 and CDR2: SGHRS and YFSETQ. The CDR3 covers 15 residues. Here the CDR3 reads CASSLLSTSTDTQYF. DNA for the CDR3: TGCGCCAGCAGCTTGTTGTCAACTAGCACGGATACGCAGTATTTT.

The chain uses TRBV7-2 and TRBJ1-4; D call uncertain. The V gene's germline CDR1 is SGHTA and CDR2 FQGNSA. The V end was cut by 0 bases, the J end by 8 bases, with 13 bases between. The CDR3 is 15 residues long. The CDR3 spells CASSLASGLGEKLFF. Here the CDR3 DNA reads TGTGCCAGCAGCTTAGCGAGCGGCTTGGGGGAAAAACTGTTTTTT.